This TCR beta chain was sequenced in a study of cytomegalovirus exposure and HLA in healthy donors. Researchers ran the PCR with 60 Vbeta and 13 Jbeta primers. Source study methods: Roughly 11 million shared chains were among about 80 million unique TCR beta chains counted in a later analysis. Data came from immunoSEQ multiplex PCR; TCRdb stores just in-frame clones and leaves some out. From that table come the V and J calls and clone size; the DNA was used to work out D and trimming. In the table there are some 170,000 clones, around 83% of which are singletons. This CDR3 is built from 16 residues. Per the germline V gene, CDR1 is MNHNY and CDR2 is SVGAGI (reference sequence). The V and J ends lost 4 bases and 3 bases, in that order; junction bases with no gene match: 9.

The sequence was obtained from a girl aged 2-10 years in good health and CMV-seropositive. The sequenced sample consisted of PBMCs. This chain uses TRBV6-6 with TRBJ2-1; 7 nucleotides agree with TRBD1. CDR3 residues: CASSFGTERNYNEQFF. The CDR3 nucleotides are TGTGCCAGCAGTTTCGGGACAGAGCGCAACTACAATGAGCAGTTCTTC.